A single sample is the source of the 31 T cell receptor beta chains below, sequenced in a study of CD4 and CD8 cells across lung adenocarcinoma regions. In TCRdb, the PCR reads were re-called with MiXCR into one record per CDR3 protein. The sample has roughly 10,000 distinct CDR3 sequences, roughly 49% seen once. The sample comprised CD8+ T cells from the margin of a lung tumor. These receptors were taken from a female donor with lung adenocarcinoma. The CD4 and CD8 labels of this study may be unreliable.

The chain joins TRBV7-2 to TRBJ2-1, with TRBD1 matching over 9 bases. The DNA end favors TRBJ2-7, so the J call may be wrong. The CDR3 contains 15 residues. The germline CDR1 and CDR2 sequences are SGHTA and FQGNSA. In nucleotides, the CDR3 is TGTGCCAGCAGCACATCCTCCGGGACAGGGTACGAGCAGTACTTC. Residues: CASSTSSGTGYEQYF.

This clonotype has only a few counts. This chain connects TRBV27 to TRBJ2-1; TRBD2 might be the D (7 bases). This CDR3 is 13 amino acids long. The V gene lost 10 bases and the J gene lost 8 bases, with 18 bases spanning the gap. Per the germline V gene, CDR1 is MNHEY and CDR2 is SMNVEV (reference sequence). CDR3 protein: CATRGGTGDEQFF. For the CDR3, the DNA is TGTGCCACACGCGGGGGCACGGGGGATGAGCAGTTCTTC.

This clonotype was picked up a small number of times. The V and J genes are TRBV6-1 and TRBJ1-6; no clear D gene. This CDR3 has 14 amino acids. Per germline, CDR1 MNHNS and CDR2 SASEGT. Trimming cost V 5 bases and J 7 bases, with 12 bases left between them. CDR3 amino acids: CASSQSDGNSPLHF. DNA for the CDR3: TGTGCCAGCAGTCAAAGTGACGGGAATTCACCCCTCCACTTT.

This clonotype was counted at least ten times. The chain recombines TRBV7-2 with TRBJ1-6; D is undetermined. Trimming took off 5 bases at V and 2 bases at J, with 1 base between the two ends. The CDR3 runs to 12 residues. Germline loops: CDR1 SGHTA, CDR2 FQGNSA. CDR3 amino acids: CASSPYNSPLHF. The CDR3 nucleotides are TGTGCCAGCAGCCCCTATAATTCACCCCTCCACTTT.

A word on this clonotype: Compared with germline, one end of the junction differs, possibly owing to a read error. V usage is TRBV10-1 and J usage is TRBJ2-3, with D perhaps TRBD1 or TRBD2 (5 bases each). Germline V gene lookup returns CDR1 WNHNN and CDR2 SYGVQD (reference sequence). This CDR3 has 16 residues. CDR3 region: CASRGPASRGPDTQYF. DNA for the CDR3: TGCGCCAGCAGGGGGCCGGCGAGCCGGGGCCCAGATACGCAGTATTTC.

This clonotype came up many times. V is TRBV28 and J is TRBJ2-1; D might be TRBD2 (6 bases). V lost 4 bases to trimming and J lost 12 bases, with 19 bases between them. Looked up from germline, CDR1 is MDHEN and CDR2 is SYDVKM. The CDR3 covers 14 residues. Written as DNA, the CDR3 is TGTGCCAGCAGTTCTGGACGGGGATCGCGGGGGCAGTTCTTC. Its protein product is CASSSGRGSRGQFF.

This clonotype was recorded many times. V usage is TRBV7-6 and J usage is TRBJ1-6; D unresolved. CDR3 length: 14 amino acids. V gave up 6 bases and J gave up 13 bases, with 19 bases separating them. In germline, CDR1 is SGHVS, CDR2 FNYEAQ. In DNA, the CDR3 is TGTGCCAGCAGGACAAACCAACATAGCGGGCCCCTCCACTTT. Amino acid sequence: CASRTNQHSGPLHF.

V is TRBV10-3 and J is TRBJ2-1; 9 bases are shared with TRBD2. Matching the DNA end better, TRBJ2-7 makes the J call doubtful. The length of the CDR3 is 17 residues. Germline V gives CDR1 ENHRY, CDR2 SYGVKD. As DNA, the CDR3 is TGTGCCATCAGCGAACCACCTAGCGGGACCAGCTCCTACGAGCAGTACTTC. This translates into CAISEPPSGTSSYEQYF.

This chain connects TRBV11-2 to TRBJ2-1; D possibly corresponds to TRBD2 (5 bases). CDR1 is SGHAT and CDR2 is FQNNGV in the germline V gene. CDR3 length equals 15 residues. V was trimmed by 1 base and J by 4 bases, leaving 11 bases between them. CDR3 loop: CASSLGEAEYNEQFF. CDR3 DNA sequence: TGTGCCAGCAGCTTAGGGGAAGCGGAATACAATGAGCAGTTCTTC.

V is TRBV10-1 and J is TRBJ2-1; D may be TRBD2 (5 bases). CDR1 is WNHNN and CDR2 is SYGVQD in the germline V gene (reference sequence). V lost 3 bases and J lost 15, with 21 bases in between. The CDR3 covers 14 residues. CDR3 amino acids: CASSDASSEHLSFF. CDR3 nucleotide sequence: TGCGCCAGCAGTGACGCTAGCTCGGAGCACTTATCGTTCTTC.

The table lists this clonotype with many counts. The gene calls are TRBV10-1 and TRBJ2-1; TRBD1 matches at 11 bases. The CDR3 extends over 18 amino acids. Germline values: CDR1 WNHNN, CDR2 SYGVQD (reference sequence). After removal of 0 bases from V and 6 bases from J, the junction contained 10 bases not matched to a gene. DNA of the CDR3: TGCGCCAGCAGTGAGTCGATAATTGGGGACAGGGGGATCAATGAGCAGTTCTTC. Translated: CASSESIIGDRGINEQFF.

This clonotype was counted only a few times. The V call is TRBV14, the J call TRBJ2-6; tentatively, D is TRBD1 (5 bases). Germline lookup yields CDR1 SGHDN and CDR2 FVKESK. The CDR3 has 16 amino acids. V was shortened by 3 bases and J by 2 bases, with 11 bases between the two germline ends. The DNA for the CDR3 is TGTGCCAGCAGCCACTTTAAGGGGACTGGGGCCAACGTCCTGACTTTC. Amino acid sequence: CASSHFKGTGANVLTF.

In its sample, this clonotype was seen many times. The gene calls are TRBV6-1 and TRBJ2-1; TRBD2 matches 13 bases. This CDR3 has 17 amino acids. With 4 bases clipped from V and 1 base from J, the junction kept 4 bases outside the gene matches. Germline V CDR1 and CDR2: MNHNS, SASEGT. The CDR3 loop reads CASSVGLAGVSYNEQFF. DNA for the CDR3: TGTGCCAGCAGTGTCGGACTAGCGGGAGTTTCCTACAATGAGCAGTTCTTC.

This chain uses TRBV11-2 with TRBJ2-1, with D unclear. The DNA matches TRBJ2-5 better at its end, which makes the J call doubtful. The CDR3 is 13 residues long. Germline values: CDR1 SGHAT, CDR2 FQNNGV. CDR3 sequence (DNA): TGTGCCAGCAGCTCAAGATTTCAAGAGACCCAGTACTTC. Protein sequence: CASSSRFQETQYF.

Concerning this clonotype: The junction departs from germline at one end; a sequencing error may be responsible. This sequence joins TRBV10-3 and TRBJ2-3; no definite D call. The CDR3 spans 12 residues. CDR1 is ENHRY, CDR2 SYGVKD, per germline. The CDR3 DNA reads TGTGCGGGCAAGAGAGACAAAGATACGCAGTACTTT. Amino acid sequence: CAGKRDKDTQYF.

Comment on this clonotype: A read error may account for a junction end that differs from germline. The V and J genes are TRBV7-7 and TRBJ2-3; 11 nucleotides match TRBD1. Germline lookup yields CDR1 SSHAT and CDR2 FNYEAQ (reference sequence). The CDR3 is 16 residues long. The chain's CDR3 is CASSQRYMGQGETQYF. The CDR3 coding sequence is TGTGCTAGCAGCCAAAGATACATGGGACAGGGGGAGACCCAGTACTTT. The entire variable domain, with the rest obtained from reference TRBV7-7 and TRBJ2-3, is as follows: GAGVSQSPRYKVTKRGQDVTLRCDPISSHATLYWYQQALGQGPEFLTYFNYEAQPDKSGLPSDRFSAERPEGSISTLTIQRTEQRDSAMYRCASSQRYMGQGETQYFGPGTRLTVL.

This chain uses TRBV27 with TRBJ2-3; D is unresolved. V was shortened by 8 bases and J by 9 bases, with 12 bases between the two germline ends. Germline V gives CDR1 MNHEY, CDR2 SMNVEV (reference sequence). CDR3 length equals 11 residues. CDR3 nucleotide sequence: TGTGCCAGCGGAGCCACAAACACGCAGTATTTT. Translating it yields CASGATNTQYF.

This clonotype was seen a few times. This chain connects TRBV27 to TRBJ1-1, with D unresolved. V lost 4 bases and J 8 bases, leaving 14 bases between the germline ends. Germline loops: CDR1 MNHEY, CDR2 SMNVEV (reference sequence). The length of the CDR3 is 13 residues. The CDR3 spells CASSSNRGLEAFF. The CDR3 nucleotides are TGTGCCAGCAGTTCGAACAGAGGCTTAGAAGCTTTCTTT.

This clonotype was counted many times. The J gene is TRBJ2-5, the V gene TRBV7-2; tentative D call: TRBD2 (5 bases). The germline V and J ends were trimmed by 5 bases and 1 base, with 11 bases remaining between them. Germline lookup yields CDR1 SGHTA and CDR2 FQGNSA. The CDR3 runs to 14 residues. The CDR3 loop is CASSPYSAQETQYF. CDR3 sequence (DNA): TGTGCCAGCAGCCCCTATAGCGCCCAAGAGACCCAGTACTTC.

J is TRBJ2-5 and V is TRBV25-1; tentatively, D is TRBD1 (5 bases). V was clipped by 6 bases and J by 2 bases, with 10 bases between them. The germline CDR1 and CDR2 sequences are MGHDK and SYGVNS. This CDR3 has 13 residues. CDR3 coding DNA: TGTGCCAGCAGCCTACAGGTACAAGAGACCCAGTACTTC. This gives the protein CASSLQVQETQYF.

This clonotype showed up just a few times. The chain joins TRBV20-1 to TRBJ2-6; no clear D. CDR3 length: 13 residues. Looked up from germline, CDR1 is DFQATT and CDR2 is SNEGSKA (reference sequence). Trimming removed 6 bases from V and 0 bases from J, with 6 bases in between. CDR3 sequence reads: CSARSSGANVLTF. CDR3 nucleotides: TGCAGTGCAAGGAGCTCTGGGGCCAACGTCCTGACTTTC.

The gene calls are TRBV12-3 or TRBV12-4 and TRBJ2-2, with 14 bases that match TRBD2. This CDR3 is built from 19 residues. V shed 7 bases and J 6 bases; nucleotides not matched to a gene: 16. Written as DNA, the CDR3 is TGTGCCAGCAATTCCGTACCGGGACTAGCGGGAGTAGGAGCCGGGGAGCTGTTTTTT. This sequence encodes CASNSVPGLAGVGAGELFF.

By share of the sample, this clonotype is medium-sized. CDR3 DNA sequence: TGTGCCAGCAGTGGGGACAGCGGGGAGCTGTTTTTT. As protein: CASSGDSGELFF. The chain carries TRBV6-1 and TRBJ2-2; 7 bases are a match to TRBD1. Germline CDR1 MNHNS, CDR2 SASEGT. The CDR3 consists of 12 residues. Unmatched junction bases numbered 0, after V lost 4 bases and J lost 7 bases.

Here the CDR3 DNA reads TGCGCCAGCAGCTCGGGGCTCTCTGCCAAAGACACGCAGTACTTC. Amino acid sequence: CASSSGLSAKDTQYF. V and J are TRBV4-1 and TRBJ2-4; D could derive from TRBD1 or TRBD2 (5 bases each). With 5 bases removed from V and 13 bases from J, the gap between germline ends came to 24 bases. The germline CDR1 and CDR2 sequences are MGHRA and YSYEKL. The CDR3 runs to 15 residues.

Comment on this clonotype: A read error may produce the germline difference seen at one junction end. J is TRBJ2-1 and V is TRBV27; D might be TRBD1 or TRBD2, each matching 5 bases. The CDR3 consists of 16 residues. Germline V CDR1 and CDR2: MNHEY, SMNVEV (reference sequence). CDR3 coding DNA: TGTGCCAGCAGCTCTCCCGGGGCTAGGGGCACATATGAGCAGTTCTTT. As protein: CASSSPGARGTYEQFF.

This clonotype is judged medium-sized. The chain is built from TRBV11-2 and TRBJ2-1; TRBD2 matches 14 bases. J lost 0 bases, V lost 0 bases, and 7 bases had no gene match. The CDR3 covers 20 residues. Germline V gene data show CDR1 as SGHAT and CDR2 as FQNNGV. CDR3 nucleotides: TGTGCCAGCAGCTTAGACCCCGGGACTAGCGGGAGCGCCTCCTACAATGAGCAGTTCTTC. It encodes CASSLDPGTSGSASYNEQFF.

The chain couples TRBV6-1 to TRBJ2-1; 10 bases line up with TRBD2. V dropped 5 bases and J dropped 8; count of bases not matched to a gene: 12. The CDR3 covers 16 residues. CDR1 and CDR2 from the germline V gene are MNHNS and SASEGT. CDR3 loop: CASSRGSSGGLDEQFF. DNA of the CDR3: TGTGCCAGCAGTCGGGGCTCTAGCGGGGGATTGGATGAGCAGTTCTTC.

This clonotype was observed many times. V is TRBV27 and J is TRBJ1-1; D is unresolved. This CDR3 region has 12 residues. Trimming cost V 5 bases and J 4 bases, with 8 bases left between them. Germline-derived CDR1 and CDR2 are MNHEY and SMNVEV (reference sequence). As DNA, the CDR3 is TGTGCCAGCAGTACAAGTCCCACTGAAGCTTTCTTT. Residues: CASSTSPTEAFF.

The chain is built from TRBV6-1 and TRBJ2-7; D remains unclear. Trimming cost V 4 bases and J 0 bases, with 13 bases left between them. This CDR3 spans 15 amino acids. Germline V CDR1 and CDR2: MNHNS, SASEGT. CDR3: CASSGPLGASYEQYF. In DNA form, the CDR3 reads TGTGCCAGCAGTGGGCCTCTCGGAGCCTCCTACGAGCAGTACTTC.

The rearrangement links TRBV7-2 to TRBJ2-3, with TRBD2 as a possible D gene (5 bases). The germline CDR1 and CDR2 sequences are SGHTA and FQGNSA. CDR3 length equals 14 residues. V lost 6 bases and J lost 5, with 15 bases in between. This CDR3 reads CASRVGGFGDTQYF. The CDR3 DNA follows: TGTGCCAGCAGGGTCGGCGGGTTTGGAGATACGCAGTATTTT. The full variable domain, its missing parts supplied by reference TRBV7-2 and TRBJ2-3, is GAGVSQSPSNKVTEKGKDVELRCDPISGHTALYWYRQSLGQGLEFLIYFQGNSAPDKSGLPSDRFSAERTGGSVSTLTIQRTQQEDSAVYLCASRVGGFGDTQYFGPGTRLTVL.

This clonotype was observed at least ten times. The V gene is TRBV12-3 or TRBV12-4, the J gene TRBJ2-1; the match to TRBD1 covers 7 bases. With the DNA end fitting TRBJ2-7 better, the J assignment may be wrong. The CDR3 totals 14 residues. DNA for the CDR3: TGTGCCAGCAGTTTAATGGGACAGTCGTATGAGCAGTACTTC. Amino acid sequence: CASSLMGQSYEQYF.